A single T cell receptor (beta chain) is shown here with its context. The sample comes from a study of blood T cell repertoires in COVID-19. Across the whole study: The study drew acute and convalescent COVID-19 samples from the United States, Italy and Spain.

Authors' data handling: From reference gene primer amplification, estimates of nucleated cell counts were derived. Using immunoSEQ multiplex PCR, the repertoire was profiled, and TCRdb retains in-frame clones only, with some absent. That table supplies the V and J calls and clone size; D and trimming were determined from the DNA. Of 380,000 or so clones listed, more than 75% are singletons. Germline CDR1 reads KGHDR; CDR2 reads SFDVKD. The length of the CDR3 is 15 residues. The junction had 0 bases not matched to a gene; V was cut back by 2 bases and J by 3 bases. Sequenced input: PBMCs or T cells enriched from blood (not recorded which). The receptor comes from a woman aged 25-40 years with acute COVID-19. The genes are TRBV24-1 and TRBJ2-7, with 13 bases that match TRBD2. The CDR3 is CATSDWTSGGYEQYF. The CDR3 coding sequence is TGTGCCACCAGTGATTGGACTAGCGGGGGCTACGAGCAGTACTTC.